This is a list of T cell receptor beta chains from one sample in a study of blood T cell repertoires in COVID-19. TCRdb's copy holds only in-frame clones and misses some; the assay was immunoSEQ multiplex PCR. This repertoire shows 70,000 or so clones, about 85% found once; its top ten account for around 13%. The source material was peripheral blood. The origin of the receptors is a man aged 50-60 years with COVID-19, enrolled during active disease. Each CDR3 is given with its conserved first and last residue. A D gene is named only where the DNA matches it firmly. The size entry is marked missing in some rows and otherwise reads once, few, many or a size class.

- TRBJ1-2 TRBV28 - CASAYRFYGYTF TGTGCCAGCGCCTACAGGTTCTATGGCTACACCTTC
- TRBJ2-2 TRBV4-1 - CASSQTRVGGTGELFF TGCGCCAGCAGCCAAACGAGGGTTGGTGGGACCGGGGAGCTGTTTTTT
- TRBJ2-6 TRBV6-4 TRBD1 CARPAANRGSSSGANVLTF TGTGCCAGACCAGCAGCCAACAGGGGGTCCAGCTCTGGGGCCAACGTCCTGACTTTC
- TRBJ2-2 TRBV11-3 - CASSPDTGELFF TGTGCCAGCTCCCCGGACACCGGGGAGCTGTTTTTT
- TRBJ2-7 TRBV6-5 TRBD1 CASRIQGASSYEQYF TGTGCCAGCAGAATACAGGGGGCGAGCTCCTACGAGCAGTACTTC
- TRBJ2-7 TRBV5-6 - CASSHRRGTRDPYEQYF TGTGCCAGCAGCCACCGCCGTGGGACAAGGGATCCCTACGAGCAGTACTTC
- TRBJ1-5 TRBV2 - CASSEEQAENSNQPQHF TGTGCCAGCAGTGAGGAACAGGCCGAGAATAGCAATCAGCCCCAGCATTTT
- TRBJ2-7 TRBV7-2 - CASSLGGRLTTYEQYF TGTGCCAGCAGCTTAGGGGGGAGGCTAACGACCTACGAGCAGTACTTC
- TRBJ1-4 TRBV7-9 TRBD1 CASSDRDRGRVGEKLFF TGTGCCAGCAGCGACCGGGACAGGGGGCGAGTCGGAGAAAAACTGTTTTTT
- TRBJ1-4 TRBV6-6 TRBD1 CASSPRDRGLVNEKLFF TGTGCCAGCAGTCCCCGGGACAGGGGGCTCGTTAATGAAAAACTGTTTTTT
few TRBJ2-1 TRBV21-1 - CASSNGETSGRTDEQFF TGTGCCAGCAGCAATGGGGAGACTAGCGGGAGAACGGATGAGCAGTTCTTC
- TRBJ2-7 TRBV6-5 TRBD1 CASSYTGTGTHEQYF TGTGCCAGCAGTTACACTGGGACAGGGACCCACGAGCAGTACTTC
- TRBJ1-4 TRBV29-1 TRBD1 CSVDPAGGGEKLFF TGCAGCGTTGATCCAGCAGGGGGTGGGGAAAAACTGTTTTTT
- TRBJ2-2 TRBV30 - CAWKWSGAGELFF TGTGCCTGGAAATGGAGCGGCGCCGGGGAGCTGTTTTTT
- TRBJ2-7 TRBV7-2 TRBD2 CASSPGLGSAYEQYF TGTGCCAGCAGCCCCGGACTAGGTAGTGCCTACGAGCAGTACTTC
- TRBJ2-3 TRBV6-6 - CASSYSGGNPTDTQYF TGTGCCAGCAGTTACTCAGGCGGGAATCCCACAGATACGCAGTATTTT
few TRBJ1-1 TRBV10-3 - CAISQQGGNTEAFF TGTGCCATCAGTCAACAGGGTGGGAACACTGAAGCTTTCTTT
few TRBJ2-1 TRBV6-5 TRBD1 CASRVGQGGDEQFF TGTGCCAGCAGGGTAGGACAGGGGGGCGATGAGCAGTTCTTC
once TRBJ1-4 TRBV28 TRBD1 CASSSQGAGEKLFF TGTGCCAGCAGTTCACAGGGGGCAGGTGAAAAACTGTTTTTT
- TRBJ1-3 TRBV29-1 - CSAGSGGNTIYF TGCAGCGCTGGCTCCGGGGGAAACACCATATATTTT
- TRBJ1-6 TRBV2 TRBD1 CASRLQGSNNSPLHF TGTGCCAGCAGACTACAGGGGTCGAATAATTCACCCCTCCACTTT
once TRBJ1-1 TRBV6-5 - CASSSGTLAEAFF TGTGCCAGCAGCTCCGGGACTCTCGCTGAAGCTTTCTTT
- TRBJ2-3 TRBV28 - CAGGDRRESTDTQYF TGTGCCGGAGGGGACAGACGGGAGAGCACAGATACGCAGTATTTT
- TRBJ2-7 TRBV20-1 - CSASPSMTDEQYF TGCAGTGCTAGTCCTAGCATGACGGACGAGCAGTACTTC
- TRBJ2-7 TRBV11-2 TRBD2 CASSLGGSGSGEQYF TGTGCCAGCAGCTTAGGGGGTAGCGGGAGTGGCGAGCAGTACTTC
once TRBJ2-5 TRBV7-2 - CASSLRGSYQETQYF TGTGCCAGCAGCTTACGAGGCAGTTACCAAGAGACCCAGTACTTC
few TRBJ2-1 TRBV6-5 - CASSTRGSPYNEQFF TGTGCCAGCAGTACCCGTGGGAGTCCCTACAATGAGCAGTTCTTC
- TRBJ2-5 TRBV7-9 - CASSLGGQETQYF TGTGCCAGCAGCTTAGGAGGACAAGAGACCCAGTACTTC
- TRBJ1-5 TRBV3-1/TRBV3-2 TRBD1 CASSHGQGGQPQHF TGTGCCAGCAGCCATGGACAGGGGGGCCAGCCCCAGCATTTT
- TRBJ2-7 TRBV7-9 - CASSLSNEQYF TGTGCCAGCAGCTTATCCAACGAGCAGTACTTC
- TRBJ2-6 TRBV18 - CASSPTVAGANVLTF TGTGCCAGCTCACCTACTGTCGCCGGGGCCAACGTCCTGACTTTC
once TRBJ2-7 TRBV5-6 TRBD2 CASAGGPLKDEQYF TGTGCCAGCGCGGGAGGGCCCCTTAAGGATGAGCAGTACTTC
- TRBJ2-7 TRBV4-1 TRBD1 CASSQQTGNYEQYF TGCGCCAGCAGCCAACAGACAGGGAACTACGAGCAGTACTTC
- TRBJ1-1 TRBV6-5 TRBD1 CASSSRQGRTEAFF TGTGCCAGCAGTTCTAGACAGGGTAGAACTGAAGCTTTCTTT
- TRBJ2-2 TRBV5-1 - CASSLRGGTGELFF TGCGCCAGCAGCTTGCGAGGGGGCACCGGGGAGCTGTTTTTT
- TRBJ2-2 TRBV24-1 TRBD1 CATSDLSGTGYSTGELFF TGTGCCACCAGTGATTTGTCCGGGACAGGGTACTCAACCGGGGAGCTGTTTTTT
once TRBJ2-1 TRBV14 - CASSPSGTPSYNEQFF TGTGCCAGCAGCCCCTCCGGGACACCCTCCTACAATGAGCAGTTCTTC
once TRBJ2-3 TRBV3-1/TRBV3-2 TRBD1 CASSQGQGASDTQYF TGTGCCAGCAGCCAAGGACAGGGGGCCTCAGATACGCAGTATTTT
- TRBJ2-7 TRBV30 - CAWAAGHSGVKQYF TGTGCCTGGGCGGCAGGACATTCGGGTGTCAAGCAGTACTTC